This is a list of T cell receptor beta chains from one sample in a study of molecular identifiers for immune sequencing clone quantification. TCRdb reprocessed the PCR reads with MiXCR, giving one entry per CDR3 protein. The data hold hundreds of thousands of distinct CDR3 sequences, with roughly 21% observed a single time. The sequenced sample consisted of naive CD8+ T cells from blood, with Jurkat cell RNA spiked in. These receptors all come from a human donor in good health. Some libraries in this study had Jurkat cell RNA spiked in. The CDR3 runs from the conserved cysteine through the conserved F or W. The D gene is left open where the match is weak. Clone size, where shown, is once, few, many, or a class for clones that have expanded.

D | size | J | V | CDR3 | DNA
. | many | TRBJ2-6 | TRBV28 | CASSLPTGSGANVLTF | TGTGCCAGCAGTTTACCCACAGGGTCTGGGGCCAACGTCCTGACTTTC
. | many | TRBJ2-1 | TRBV29-1 | CSVDAQTSSYNEQFF | TGCAGCGTTGATGCACAAACAAGCTCCTACAATGAGCAGTTCTTC
. | . | TRBJ1-1 | TRBV6-5 | CASSYSEGSNTEAFF | TGTGCCAGCAGTTACTCGGAAGGGTCGAACACTGAAGCTTTCTTT
TRBD2 | few | TRBJ2-1 | TRBV3-1 | CASSQVILAGGNNEQFF | TGTGCCAGCAGCCAAGTAATTCTAGCGGGGGGCAACAATGAGCAGTTCTTC
TRBD2 | many | TRBJ2-7 | TRBV20-1 | CSAIDPLAGGREQYF | TGCAGTGCTATAGACCCCCTAGCGGGAGGGCGCGAGCAGTACTTC
TRBD2 | few | TRBJ2-7 | TRBV5-5 | CATARGGEIYEQYF | TGTGCCACCGCCCGGGGGGGCGAAATCTACGAGCAGTACTTC
. | . | TRBJ2-7 | TRBV25-1 | CASSQEAVHEQYF | TGTGCCAGCAGCCAGGAGGCAGTCCACGAGCAGTACTTC
TRBD2 | few | TRBJ2-1 | TRBV19 | CASSASAGGPLNEQFF | TGTGCCAGTAGTGCCTCAGCGGGAGGGCCGCTCAATGAGCAGTTCTTC
. | . | TRBJ1-1 | TRBV19 | CASKGRTEAFF | TGTGCCAGCAAAGGACGCACTGAAGCTTTCTTT
. | once | TRBJ1-1 | TRBV12-3/TRBV12-4 | CASSFEANELGIEAFF | TGTGCCAGCAGTTTCGAGGCAAACGAGTTGGGCATTGAAGCTTTCTTT
. | many | TRBJ1-1 | TRBV5-5 | CASSLAPGDGTEAFF | TGTGCCAGCAGCTTGGCACCAGGCGACGGCACTGAAGCTTTCTTT
. | many | TRBJ1-5 | TRBV4-1 | CASSQASGYSNQPQHF | TGCGCCAGCAGCCAAGCCTCAGGGTATAGCAATCAGCCCCAGCATTTT
TRBD1 | many | TRBJ2-2 | TRBV20-1 | CSAREAGTENTGELFF | TGCAGTGCTAGAGAGGCCGGGACAGAGAACACCGGGGAGCTGTTTTTT
TRBD1 | few | TRBJ1-1 | TRBV5-1 | CASSKGQGEGTEAFF | TGCGCCAGCAGCAAGGGACAGGGGGAGGGCACTGAAGCTTTCTTT
. | many | TRBJ2-6 | TRBV29-1 | CSVLTHESGANVLTF | TGCAGCGTTTTGACCCATGAAAGTGGGGCCAACGTCCTGACTTTC
TRBD2 | many | TRBJ2-3 | TRBV11-2 | CASGVGRGIETDTQYF | TGTGCCAGCGGCGTGGGGCGGGGGATCGAAACAGATACGCAGTATTTT
TRBD2 | many | TRBJ2-5 | TRBV29-1 | CSVVGGSLDETQYF | TGCAGCGTTGTAGGCGGGAGCTTGGATGAGACCCAGTACTTC
. | . | TRBJ2-3 | TRBV4-1 | CASSQTLPTYGTDTQYF | TGCGCCAGCAGCCAAACCCTACCAACTTACGGCACAGATACGCAGTATTTT
. | many | TRBJ1-1 | TRBV14 | CASSDQMNTEAFF | TGTGCCAGCAGCGACCAAATGAACACTGAAGCTTTCTTT
. | many | TRBJ1-2 | TRBV20-1 | CSASPGGGYGYTF | TGCAGTGCTAGCCCAGGAGGGGGCTATGGCTACACCTTC
. | few | TRBJ1-2 | TRBV5-1 | CASWGYLTPTNYGYTF | TGCGCCAGCTGGGGATACCTGACACCGACTAACTATGGCTACACCTTC
TRBD2 | . | TRBJ2-1 | TRBV28 | CASSLLTSGSTYNEQFF | TGTGCCAGCAGTTTATTAACTAGCGGGAGCACCTACAATGAGCAGTTCTTC
TRBD2 | many | TRBJ2-5 | TRBV20-1 | CSARDFALAVQETQYF | TGCAGTGCTAGAGATTTCGCGCTAGCGGTCCAAGAGACCCAGTACTTC
TRBD1 | many | TRBJ2-3 | TRBV28 | CASGDSTLADTQYF | TGTGCCAGCGGGGACAGTACCCTCGCGGATACGCAGTATTTT
TRBD2 | . | TRBJ2-5 | TRBV4-3 | CASSRSSGAQETQYF | TGCGCCAGCAGCAGGTCTAGCGGGGCTCAAGAGACCCAGTACTTC
. | . | TRBJ2-3 | TRBV9 | CASSVWGRSTDTQYF | TGTGCCAGCAGCGTATGGGGGAGAAGCACAGATACGCAGTATTTT
. | few | TRBJ1-2 | TRBV5-8 | CASSWTGYTF | TGTGCCAGCAGCTGGACTGGCTACACCTTC
TRBD1 | . | TRBJ1-5 | TRBV5-1 | CASSAKTGPHSNQPQHF | TGTGCCAGCAGCGCGAAGACAGGGCCACATAGCAATCAGCCCCAGCATTTT
TRBD2 | . | TRBJ2-1 | TRBV4-3 | CASSQDRTTSGGYNEQFF | TGCGCCAGCAGCCAAGACCGAACGACTAGCGGGGGATACAATGAGCAGTTCTTC
TRBD1 | many | TRBJ2-5 | TRBV27 | CASSSRGREETQYF | TGTGCCAGCAGTAGTAGGGGGCGCGAAGAGACCCAGTACTTC
. | many | TRBJ2-7 | TRBV4-1 | CASSQASPGDYEQYF | TGCGCCAGCAGCCAAGCTTCGCCCGGGGACTACGAGCAGTACTTC
TRBD1 | few | TRBJ1-2 | TRBV20-1 | CSARMTGANYGYTF | TGCAGTGCTAGAATGACAGGGGCTAACTATGGCTACACCTTC
. | many | TRBJ2-7 | TRBV12-3/TRBV12-4 | CASSPDRYEQYF | TGTGCCAGCAGTCCGGACCGCTACGAGCAGTACTTC
. | once | TRBJ2-1 | TRBV7-9 | CASSTFVSNASYNEQFF | TGTGCCAGCAGCACTTTCGTCTCTAACGCCTCCTACAATGAGCAGTTCTTC
TRBD1 | few | TRBJ1-2 | TRBV18 | CASSLQILTGDPGGYTF | TGTGCCAGCTCCCTGCAAATATTGACAGGGGACCCAGGAGGCTACACCTTC
. | many | TRBJ1-1 | TRBV6-6 | CASSYFRGGENTEAFF | TGTGCCAGCAGTTACTTCAGGGGAGGGGAGAACACTGAAGCTTTCTTT
TRBD2 | many | TRBJ2-7 | TRBV10-3 | CAIRGTSGISSYEQYF | TGTGCCATCAGAGGGACTAGCGGGATTAGCTCCTACGAGCAGTACTTC
. | many | TRBJ1-5 | TRBV27 | CASSPAHYQPQHF | TGTGCCAGCAGTCCCGCCCACTATCAGCCCCAGCATTTT
. | many | TRBJ2-1 | TRBV14 | CASSQFSTEQFF | TGTGCCAGCAGCCAATTCAGCACGGAGCAGTTCTTC
. | many | TRBJ2-2 | TRBV20-1 | CSARPQGGSGELFF | TGCAGTGCTAGACCCCAAGGGGGTTCCGGGGAGCTGTTTTTT
TRBD1 | many | TRBJ2-7 | TRBV4-3 | CASSWEVADRGFYEQYF | TGCGCCAGCAGCTGGGAGGTAGCGGACAGGGGGTTTTACGAGCAGTACTTC
TRBD1 | many | TRBJ1-5 | TRBV20-1 | CSARRRTGTGGQPQHF | TGCAGTGCTAGACGCCGTACCGGGACAGGTGGTCAGCCCCAGCATTTT
. | . | TRBJ1-1 | TRBV7-9 | CASTSQGTWSTEAFF | TGTGCCAGCACCTCACAGGGAACTTGGAGCACTGAAGCTTTCTTT
TRBD1 | many | TRBJ2-5 | TRBV3-1 | CASSIQGGSRETQYF | TGTGCCAGCAGTATACAGGGGGGCAGTAGAGAGACCCAGTACTTC
. | . | TRBJ2-2 | TRBV28 | CASSLYPLGSVMNTGELFF | TGTGCCAGCAGTTTATACCCCCTTGGTAGCGTGATGAACACCGGGGAGCTGTTTTTT
. | . | TRBJ2-7 | TRBV27 | CASSFHTPYEQYF | TGTGCCAGCAGTTTCCACACCCCCTACGAGCAGTACTTC
TRBD1 | many | TRBJ2-7 | TRBV2 | CASDSGRGPYEQYF | TGTGCCAGTGACTCGGGCAGGGGGCCCTACGAGCAGTACTTC
. | many | TRBJ1-1 | TRBV5-6 | CASSLVPSITEAFF | TGTGCCAGCAGCTTGGTTCCCTCAATCACTGAAGCTTTCTTT
TRBD2 | few | TRBJ2-5 | TRBV11-2 | CASSLGTSGNQETQYF | TGTGCCAGCAGCTTAGGGACTAGCGGGAACCAAGAGACCCAGTACTTC
. | many | TRBJ2-6 | TRBV19 | CASSIDLGVAASGANVLTF | TGTGCCAGTAGTATAGACCTTGGGGTCGCCGCCTCTGGGGCCAACGTCCTGACTTTC
. | . | TRBJ1-1 | TRBV6-5 | CASSYDGSAPSEAFF | TGTGCCAGCAGTTACGACGGGTCTGCTCCCTCTGAAGCTTTCTTT
. | many | TRBJ2-5 | TRBV6-5 | CASSSGGTVQETQYF | TGTGCCAGCAGTTCAGGCGGGACAGTTCAAGAGACCCAGTACTTC
. | many | TRBJ2-6 | TRBV4-3 | CASSGGGHSGANVLTF | TGCGCCAGCAGCGGAGGGGGCCACTCTGGGGCCAACGTCCTGACTTTC